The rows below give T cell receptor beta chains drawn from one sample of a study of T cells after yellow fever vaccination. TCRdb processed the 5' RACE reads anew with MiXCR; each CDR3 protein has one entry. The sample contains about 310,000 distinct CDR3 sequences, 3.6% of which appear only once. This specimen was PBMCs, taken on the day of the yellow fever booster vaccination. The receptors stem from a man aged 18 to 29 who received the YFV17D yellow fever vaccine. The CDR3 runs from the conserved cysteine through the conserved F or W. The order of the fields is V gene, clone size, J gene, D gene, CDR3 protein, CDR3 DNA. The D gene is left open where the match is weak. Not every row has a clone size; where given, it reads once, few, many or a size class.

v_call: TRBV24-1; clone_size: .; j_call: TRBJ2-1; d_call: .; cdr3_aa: CATSDTDRLSRAYNEQFF; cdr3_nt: TGTGCCACCAGTGACACTGACAGGCTCTCACGGGCCTACAATGAGCAGTTCTTC
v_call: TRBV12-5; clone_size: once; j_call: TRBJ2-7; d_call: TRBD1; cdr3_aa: CASGSGQLAYEQYF; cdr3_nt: TGTGCTAGTGGTTCGGGACAGTTAGCCTACGAGCAGTACTTC
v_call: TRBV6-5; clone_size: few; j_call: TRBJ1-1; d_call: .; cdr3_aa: CASSYSAEQTFF; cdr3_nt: TGTGCCAGCAGTTATTCGGCCGAGCAGACTTTCTTT
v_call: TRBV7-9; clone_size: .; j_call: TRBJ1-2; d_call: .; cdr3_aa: CASSLGGSGGYTF; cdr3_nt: TGTGCCAGCAGCCTGGGGGGGAGTGGTGGCTACACCTTC
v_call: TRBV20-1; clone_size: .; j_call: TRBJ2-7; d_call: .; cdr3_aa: CSATPPIRAYEQYF; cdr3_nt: TGCAGTGCTACCCCGCCGATTAGGGCGTACGAGCAGTACTTC
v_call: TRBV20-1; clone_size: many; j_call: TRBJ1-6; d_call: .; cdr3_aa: CSALLLGRLNSPLHF; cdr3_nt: TGCAGTGCCCTCTTGCTTGGACGGTTAAATTCACCCCTCCACTTT
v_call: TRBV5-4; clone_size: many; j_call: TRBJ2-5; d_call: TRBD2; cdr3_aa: CASSLAGGAPQETQYF; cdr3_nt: TGTGCCAGCAGCTTGGCCGGGGGGGCGCCGCAAGAGACCCAGTACTTC
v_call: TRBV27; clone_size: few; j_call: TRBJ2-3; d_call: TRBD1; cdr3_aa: CASSGTGVSDTQYF; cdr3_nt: TGTGCCAGCAGCGGGACAGGGGTCAGTGATACGCAGTATTTT
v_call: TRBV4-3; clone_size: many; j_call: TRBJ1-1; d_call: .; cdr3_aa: CASSHRVYDTEAFF; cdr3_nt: TGCGCCAGCAGCCACAGGGTGTACGACACTGAAGCTTTCTTT
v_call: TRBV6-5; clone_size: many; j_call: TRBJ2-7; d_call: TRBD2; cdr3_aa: CASSYSLRGALSYEQYF; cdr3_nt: TGTGCCAGCAGTTACTCTCTGCGGGGGGCCCTCTCCTACGAGCAGTACTTC
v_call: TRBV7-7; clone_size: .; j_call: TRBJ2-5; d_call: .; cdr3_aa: CASSRSPQETQYF; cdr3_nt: TGTGCCAGCAGCCGCAGCCCCCAAGAGACCCAGTACTTC
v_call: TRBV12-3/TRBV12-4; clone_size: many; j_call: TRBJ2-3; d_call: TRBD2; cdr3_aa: CASIWEGWAGTQYF; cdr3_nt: TGTGCCAGCATCTGGGAGGGGTGGGCTGGTACGCAGTATTTT
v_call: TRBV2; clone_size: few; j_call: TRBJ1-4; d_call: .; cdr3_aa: CASSLRDNEKLFF; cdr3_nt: TGTGCCAGCAGCCTCCGGGATAATGAAAAACTGTTTTTT
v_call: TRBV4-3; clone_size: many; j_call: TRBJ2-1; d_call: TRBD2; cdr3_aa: CASSQRRSGGANEQFF; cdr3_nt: TGCGCCAGCAGCCAACGTCGCAGCGGGGGGGCCAATGAGCAGTTCTTC
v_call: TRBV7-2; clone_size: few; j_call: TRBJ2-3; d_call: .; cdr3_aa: CASSLVSHTQYF; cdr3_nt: TGTGCCAGCAGCTTAGTTTCCCATACGCAGTATTTT
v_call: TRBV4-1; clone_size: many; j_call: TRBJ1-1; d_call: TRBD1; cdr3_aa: CASSQDQGVMNTEAFF; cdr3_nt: TGCGCCAGCAGCCAAGACCAGGGGGTCATGAACACTGAAGCTTTCTTT
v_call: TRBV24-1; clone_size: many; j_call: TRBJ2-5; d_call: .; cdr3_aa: CATSGSVVETQYF; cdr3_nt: TGTGCCACCAGCGGTAGTGTGGTGGAGACCCAGTACTTC
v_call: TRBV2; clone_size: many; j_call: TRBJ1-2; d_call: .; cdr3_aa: CASSRSVTLLPNGYTF; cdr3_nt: TGTGCCAGCAGTCGCTCAGTCACACTACTTCCGAATGGCTACACCTTC
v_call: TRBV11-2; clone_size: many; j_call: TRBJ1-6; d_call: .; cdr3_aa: CASSPNWEVKGSPLHF; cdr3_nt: TGTGCCAGCAGCCCAAACTGGGAGGTAAAGGGCTCACCCCTCCACTTT
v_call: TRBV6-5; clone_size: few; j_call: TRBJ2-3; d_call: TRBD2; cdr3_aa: CASSYLTSGGTDTQYF; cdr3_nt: TGTGCCAGCAGTTACTTAACTAGCGGCGGCACAGATACGCAGTATTTT
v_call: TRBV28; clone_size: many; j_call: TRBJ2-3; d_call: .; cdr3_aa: CASNSGGPDTQYF; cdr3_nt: TGTGCCAGCAATTCTGGGGGCCCAGATACGCAGTATTTT
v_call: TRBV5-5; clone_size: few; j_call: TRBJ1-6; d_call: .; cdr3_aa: CASSAPRDNSPLHF; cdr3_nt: TGTGCCAGCAGCGCGCCCCGGGATAATTCACCCCTCCACTTT
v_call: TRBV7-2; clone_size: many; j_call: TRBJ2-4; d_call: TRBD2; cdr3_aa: CASSRAPSGDIQYF; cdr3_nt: TGTGCCAGCAGCCGGGCCCCTAGCGGGGACATTCAGTACTTC
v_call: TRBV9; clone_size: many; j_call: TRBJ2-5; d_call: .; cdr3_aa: CASSVDSGLSKETQYF; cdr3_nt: TGTGCCAGCAGCGTCGACTCGGGCCTCTCGAAAGAGACCCAGTACTTC
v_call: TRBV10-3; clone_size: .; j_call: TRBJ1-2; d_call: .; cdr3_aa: CAISPSGIPGTNGYTF; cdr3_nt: TGTGCCATCAGCCCCTCCGGGATCCCCGGTACGAATGGCTACACCTTC
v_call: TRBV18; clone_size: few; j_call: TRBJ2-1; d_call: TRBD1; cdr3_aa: CASSPRQGKDEQFF; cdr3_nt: TGTGCCAGCTCACCACGACAGGGAAAGGATGAGCAGTTCTTC
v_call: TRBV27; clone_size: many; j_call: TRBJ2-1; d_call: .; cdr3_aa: CASSPLGANEQFF; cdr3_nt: TGTGCCAGCAGCCCGCTAGGAGCCAATGAGCAGTTCTTC
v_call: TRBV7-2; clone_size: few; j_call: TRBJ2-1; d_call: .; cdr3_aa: CASSTLTPGLPTYNEQFF; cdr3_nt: TGTGCCAGCAGCACCCTAACTCCGGGACTTCCGACCTACAATGAGCAGTTCTTC
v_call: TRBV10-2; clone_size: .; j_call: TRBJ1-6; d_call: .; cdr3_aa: CASRNRAYNSPLHF; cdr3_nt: TGCGCCAGCAGAAACAGGGCCTATAATTCACCCCTCCACTTT
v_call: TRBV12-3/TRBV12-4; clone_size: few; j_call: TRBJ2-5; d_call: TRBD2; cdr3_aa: CASSLGRLAGGTGETQYF; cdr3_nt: TGTGCCAGCAGTTTAGGCCGACTAGCGGGGGGAACGGGTGAGACCCAGTACTTC
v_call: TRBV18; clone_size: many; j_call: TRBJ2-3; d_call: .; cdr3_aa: CASSPGTDTQYF; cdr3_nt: TGTGCCAGCTCACCAGGGACAGATACGCAGTATTTT
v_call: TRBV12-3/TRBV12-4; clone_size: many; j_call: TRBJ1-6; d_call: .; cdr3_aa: CASRASSYNSPLHF; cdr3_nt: TGTGCCAGCAGAGCTAGCTCCTATAATTCACCCCTCCACTTT
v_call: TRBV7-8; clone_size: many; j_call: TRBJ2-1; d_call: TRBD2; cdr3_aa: CASSLTSGIGEQFF; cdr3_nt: TGTGCCAGCAGCTTAACTAGCGGTATAGGTGAGCAGTTCTTC
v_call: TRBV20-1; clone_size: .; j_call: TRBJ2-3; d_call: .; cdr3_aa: CSARADYTDTQYF; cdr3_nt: TGCAGTGCTAGAGCCGACTACACAGATACGCAGTATTTT
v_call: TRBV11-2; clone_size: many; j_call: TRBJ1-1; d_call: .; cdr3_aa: CASSLATGAGHTEAFF; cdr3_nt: TGTGCCAGCAGCTTAGCCACAGGTGCTGGACACACTGAAGCTTTCTTT
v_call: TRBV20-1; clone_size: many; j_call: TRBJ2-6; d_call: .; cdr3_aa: CSARDLRASGANVLTF; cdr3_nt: TGCAGTGCTAGAGATTTACGAGCTTCTGGGGCCAACGTCCTGACTTTC
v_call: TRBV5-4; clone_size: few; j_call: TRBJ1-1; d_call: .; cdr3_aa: CASSLPGVEAFF; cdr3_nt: TGTGCCAGCAGTTTGCCGGGTGTGGAAGCTTTCTTT
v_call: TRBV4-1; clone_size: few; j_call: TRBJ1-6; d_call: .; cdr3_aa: CASSRLSSGRVSPLHF; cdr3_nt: TGCGCCAGCAGCCGACTATCATCAGGACGAGTCTCACCCCTCCACTTT
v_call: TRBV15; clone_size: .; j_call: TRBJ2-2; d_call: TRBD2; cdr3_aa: CATSRDRSGRVSTGELFF; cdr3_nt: TGTGCCACCAGCAGAGATAGGTCGGGGAGGGTGTCAACCGGGGAGCTGTTTTTT
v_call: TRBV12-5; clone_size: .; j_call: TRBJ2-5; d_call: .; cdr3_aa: CASGLVLASGGGTQYF; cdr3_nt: TGTGCTAGTGGTTTGGTACTTGCTAGTGGAGGAGGGACCCAGTACTTC
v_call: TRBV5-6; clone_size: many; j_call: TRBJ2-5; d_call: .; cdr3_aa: CASSFTGTETQYF; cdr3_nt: TGTGCCAGCAGCTTCACGGGGACAGAGACCCAGTACTTC
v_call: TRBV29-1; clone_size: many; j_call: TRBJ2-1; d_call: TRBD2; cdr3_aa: CSVVGLAGDNEQFF; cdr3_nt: TGCAGCGTTGTAGGACTAGCGGGAGACAATGAGCAGTTCTTC
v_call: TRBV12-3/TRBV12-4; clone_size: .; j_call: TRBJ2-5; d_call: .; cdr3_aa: CASSAGWDVQETQYF; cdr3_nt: TGTGCCAGCAGTGCCGGGTGGGACGTCCAAGAGACCCAGTACTTC
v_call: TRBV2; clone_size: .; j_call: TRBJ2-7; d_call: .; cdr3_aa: CASSVRTATYEQYF; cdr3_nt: TGTGCCAGCAGTGTCCGGACAGCTACCTACGAGCAGTACTTC